This T cell receptor beta chain came from a study of blood T cells in healthy people across ages. Whole-study findings and limits: Without sorted subsets, naive and antigen-experienced compartments could not be conclusively compared.

It was with a sample-barcoded 5' primer and a J-beta primer mix that a second PCR of roughly 7 to 12 cycles was run. TCRdb itself ran the 5' RACE reads through MiXCR, one entry per CDR3 protein. The table records approximately 1.5 million distinct CDR3 sequences, roughly a third of them present only once. This clonotype was seen many times. No antigen is known for it. There were healthy Caucasian individuals from Russia, aged about 6 to 100, serving as donors. From germline, CDR1 is DFQATT and CDR2 SNEGSKA (reference sequence). Trimming cost V 5 bases and J 10 bases, with 11 bases left between them. The CDR3 is 10 residues long.

The chain links TRBV20-1 to TRBJ2-5; D might be TRBD1 (5 bases). What was sequenced was blood. The clonotype was recovered from a woman in her 30s in good health. Written as DNA, the CDR3 is TGCAGTGCTGGCGAAGGGGTCCAGTACTTC. The encoded protein is CSAGEGVQYF.